This is a list of T cell receptor beta chains from one sample in a study of blood T cell repertoires in COVID-19. Profiling relied on immunoSEQ multiplex PCR, and the TCRdb table lists in-frame clones only, not all of them. Among over 600,000 clones listed, approximately 90% were seen once. The specimen sequenced was peripheral blood. These TCRs come from a woman under 30 with acute or convalescent COVID-19. The CDR3 runs from the conserved cysteine through the conserved F or W. The D gene is left open where the match is weak. Only part of the rows carry a size: once, few, many, or a class if the clone is expanded.

J gene,D gene,clone size,V gene,CDR3 protein,CDR3 DNA
TRBJ1-2,NA,NA,TRBV20-1,CSTGSSVGYTF,TGCAGTACAGGGAGTTCGGTCGGCTACACCTTC
TRBJ2-3,NA,NA,TRBV7-9,CASSLGQDTDTQYF,TGTGCCAGCAGCTTAGGGCAAGACACAGATACGCAGTATTTT
TRBJ1-5,NA,NA,TRBV7-9,CASSSQGHRPQHF,TGTGCCAGCAGCTCACAGGGACATAGGCCCCAGCATTTT
TRBJ2-7,TRBD2,once,TRBV7-2,CASSLSGGSEQYF,TGTGCCAGCAGCTTAAGCGGGGGAAGCGAGCAGTACTTC
TRBJ1-1,NA,NA,TRBV6-4,CASSDSRGTRTFF,TGTGCCAGCAGTGACTCACGGGGAACAAGGACTTTCTTT
TRBJ2-3,NA,NA,TRBV24-1,CATSDRGTSTDTQYF,TGTGCCACCAGTGACAGGGGAACTAGCACAGATACGCAGTATTTT
TRBJ2-1,NA,NA,TRBV11-3,CASSSETGRLGNEQFF,TGTGCCAGCAGCTCCGAGACAGGGAGGTTGGGGAATGAGCAGTTCTTC
TRBJ2-6,TRBD1,NA,TRBV2,CARGGTGGSGANVLTF,TGTGCCAGGGGCGGGACAGGGGGCTCTGGGGCCAACGTCCTGACTTTC
TRBJ1-2,TRBD1,NA,TRBV27,CASSLVGDRDFYGYTF,TGTGCCAGCAGTTTAGTGGGAGACAGGGACTTCTATGGCTACACCTTC
TRBJ1-2,TRBD1,NA,TRBV2,CASTPGQGAYYGYTF,TGTGCCAGCACCCCGGGACAGGGGGCCTACTATGGCTACACCTTC
TRBJ2-3,TRBD2,NA,TRBV5-4,CASSPTSGGARDTQYF,TGTGCCAGCAGCCCGACTAGCGGGGGGGCCAGAGATACGCAGTATTTT
TRBJ2-2,TRBD1,NA,TRBV5-1,CASSLRRGLNTGELFF,TGCGCCAGCAGCCTCCGCAGGGGGCTGAACACCGGGGAGCTGTTTTTT
TRBJ2-3,TRBD2,NA,TRBV6-2/TRBV6-3,CASSTRLAGVTDTQYF,TGTGCCAGCAGTACGCGACTAGCGGGGGTCACAGATACGCAGTATTTT
TRBJ1-1,TRBD1,NA,TRBV6-1,CASSEASGGTEAFF,TGTGCCAGCAGTGAAGCCTCAGGGGGCACTGAAGCTTTCTTT